This is a list of T cell receptor beta chains from one sample in a study of OX40 agonist ivuxolimab in advanced cancers. Data came from immunoSEQ multiplex PCR; TCRdb stores just in-frame clones and leaves some out. The data show 60,000 to 85,000 clones, 77% seen once. The material sequenced was CD4+ or CD8+ T cells sorted from blood, taken in a trial of the OX40 agonist ivuxolimab. All receptors derive from an adult with an advanced solid tumor such as melanoma, head and neck, liver or kidney cancer. The CDR3 runs from the conserved cysteine through the conserved F or W. Each record gives: V gene, clone size, J gene, D gene, CDR3 protein, CDR3 DNA. A D gene is named only where the DNA matches it firmly. Clone size, where shown, is once, few, many, or a class for clones that have expanded.

TRBV6-1,few,TRBJ1-1,-,CASSDLLGGAEAFF,TGTGCCAGCAGTGATCTACTGGGGGGGGCTGAAGCTTTCTTT
TRBV30,few,TRBJ1-5,TRBD1,CAWSYGTVSNQPQHF,TGTGCCTGGAGTTACGGGACAGTTAGCAATCAGCCCCAGCATTTT
TRBV5-1,-,TRBJ2-5,-,CASSLQGALGQETQYF,TGCGCCAGCAGCTTACAAGGAGCCCTCGGGCAAGAGACCCAGTACTTC
TRBV30,few,TRBJ1-2,-,CAWSELQWGKHGYTF,TGTGCCTGGAGCGAACTCCAGTGGGGGAAACATGGCTACACCTTC
TRBV7-8,-,TRBJ1-5,-,CASSFGGGDQPQHF,TGTGCCAGCAGCTTCGGGGGCGGAGATCAGCCCCAGCATTTT
TRBV19,-,TRBJ2-5,-,CATSSGAAQYF,TGTGCCACCTCTTCCGGCGCGGCCCAGTACTTC
TRBV11-2,-,TRBJ2-5,-,CASSLGVVPGEETQYF,TGTGCCAGCAGCTTAGGTGTGGTTCCTGGAGAAGAGACCCAGTACTTC
TRBV5-1,-,TRBJ2-6,TRBD1,CASSARDRVSGANVLTF,TGCGCCAGCAGCGCGAGGGACAGGGTCTCTGGGGCCAACGTCCTGACTTTC
TRBV29-1,-,TRBJ2-2,-,CSVGLMSGGGELFF,TGCAGCGTCGGATTGATGAGTGGTGGCGGGGAGCTGTTTTTT
TRBV15,-,TRBJ1-2,-,CATSRGTDYGYTF,TGTGCCACCAGCAGAGGGACCGACTATGGCTACACCTTC
TRBV6-4,-,TRBJ1-1,-,CASSPTALRTEAFF,TGTGCCAGCAGCCCGACAGCTCTTAGGACTGAAGCTTTCTTT
TRBV21-1,-,TRBJ2-6,-,CASSKDSGRASGANVLTF,TGTGCCAGCAGCAAAGATAGCGGGAGGGCCTCTGGGGCCAACGTCCTGACTTTC
TRBV29-1,-,TRBJ1-4,TRBD1,CSVVQGGRQEKLFF,TGCAGCGTGGTACAGGGGGGAAGGCAAGAAAAACTGTTTTTT
TRBV5-1,-,TRBJ2-2,-,CASTPDTNTGELFF,TGCGCCAGCACTCCCGACACAAACACCGGGGAGCTGTTTTTT
TRBV15,-,TRBJ1-5,-,CATSRVRGEQPQHF,TGTGCCACCAGCAGAGTTAGGGGAGAACAGCCCCAGCATTTT
TRBV27,-,TRBJ1-1,-,CASSFEGSTEAFF,TGTGCCAGCAGTTTCGAGGGGTCCACTGAAGCTTTCTTT
TRBV5-1,-,TRBJ2-6,-,CASSLDTGANVLTF,TGCGCCAGCAGCTTGGATACTGGGGCCAACGTCCTGACTTTC
TRBV4-2,-,TRBJ2-1,-,CASSQRRVREGNNNEQFF,TGTGCCAGCAGCCAAAGGCGAGTTCGAGAGGGCAACAACAATGAGCAGTTCTTC
TRBV28,-,TRBJ2-7,TRBD1,CASSMLSGTGPDEQYF,TGTGCCAGCAGTATGCTTTCCGGGACAGGGCCGGACGAGCAGTACTTC
TRBV5-1,few,TRBJ2-2,TRBD2,CASSDKSGTNTGELFF,TGCGCCAGCAGCGACAAAAGCGGGACGAACACCGGGGAGCTGTTTTTT
TRBV11-3,-,TRBJ2-2,-,CASSMDLNTGELFF,TGTGCCAGTTCAATGGATCTAAACACCGGGGAGCTGTTTTTT
TRBV10-3,-,TRBJ1-2,TRBD1,CAISGTGGQDGYTF,TGTGCCATCAGCGGGACAGGGGGTCAGGATGGCTACACCTTC
TRBV6-5,-,TRBJ2-7,-,CASSPHNRAYEQYF,TGTGCCAGCAGCCCCCACAACCGGGCCTACGAGCAGTACTTC
TRBV14,few,TRBJ1-3,TRBD1,CASSLQQGDGNTIYF,TGTGCCAGCAGCCTTCAACAGGGGGATGGAAACACCATATATTTT
TRBV4-1,-,TRBJ1-1,TRBD1,CASSRVDRGTEAFF,TGCGCCAGCAGCCGAGTGGACAGGGGAACTGAAGCTTTCTTT
TRBV6-5,-,TRBJ1-5,-,CASSARTVKEPQHF,TGTGCCAGCAGTGCCCGGACGGTCAAGGAGCCCCAGCATTTT
TRBV7-3,-,TRBJ1-1,-,CASSLTGGMNTEAFF,TGTGCCAGCAGCTTAACAGGGGGAATGAACACTGAAGCTTTCTTT
TRBV18,few,TRBJ2-5,-,CASSTVGQETQYF,TGTGCCAGCTCCACAGTAGGGCAAGAGACCCAGTACTTC
TRBV2,-,TRBJ2-2,TRBD2,CASRPLAFANTGELFF,TGTGCCAGCAGACCACTAGCGTTCGCGAACACCGGGGAGCTGTTTTTT
TRBV15,-,TRBJ2-7,-,CATSLQGRSYEQYF,TGTGCCACCAGCCTACAGGGTCGCTCCTACGAGCAGTACTTC
TRBV11-2,-,TRBJ1-2,-,CASSRGGGDDYGYTF,TGTGCCAGCAGCCGCGGCGGGGGGGACGATTATGGCTACACCTTC
TRBV7-3,once,TRBJ2-3,-,CASSLQGGADTQYF,TGTGCCAGCAGCTTACAGGGCGGGGCAGATACGCAGTATTTT
TRBV11-2,-,TRBJ2-7,-,CASSLSENLEQYF,TGTGCCAGCAGCTTATCTGAAAACTTGGAGCAGTACTTC
TRBV9,few,TRBJ2-1,-,CASTNSFDGNEQFF,TGTGCCAGCACGAACAGCTTCGACGGCAATGAGCAGTTCTTC
TRBV28,few,TRBJ1-3,TRBD1,CASRPTGLPGNTIYF,TGTGCCAGCAGGCCGACAGGGCTTCCTGGAAACACCATATATTTT
TRBV4-1,-,TRBJ1-4,-,CASSQQYGANEKLFF,TGCGCCAGCAGCCAACAATATGGGGCTAATGAAAAACTGTTTTTT
TRBV5-6,-,TRBJ2-5,-,CASSLGVVEQETQYF,TGTGCCAGCAGCTTGGGTGTGGTGGAACAAGAGACCCAGTACTTC
TRBV5-5,once,TRBJ2-1,-,CASSRSNEQFF,TGTGCCAGCAGTAGGTCCAATGAGCAGTTCTTC
TRBV6-6,-,TRBJ1-1,TRBD1,CASSTGQLNTEAFF,TGTGCCAGCAGCACGGGACAGTTGAACACTGAAGCTTTCTTT